What follows are 7 T cell receptor beta chains derived from one specimen sequenced in a study of radiotherapy plus CTLA-4 blockade in lung cancer. The repertoire was sequenced with immunoSEQ multiplex PCR; TCRdb's copy has only in-frame clones and lacks some. This sample has around 56,000 clones, with around 80% found just once. Sequences were derived from peripheral blood, sampled from a patient treated with radiotherapy plus ipilimumab. The origin of the receptors is a human donor with non-small cell lung cancer who had a complete response to radiotherapy plus ipilimumab.

V usage is TRBV6-5 and J usage is TRBJ1-6; D not resolved. The length of the CDR3 is 14 residues. Trimming pared 0 bases from V and 9 bases from J, leaving 9 bases between. Germline V CDR1 and CDR2: MNHEY, SVGAGI. In nucleotides, the CDR3 is TGTGCCAGCAGTTACTCGTTGAGGGTTTCACCCCTCCACTTT. Its protein is CASSYSLRVSPLHF.

The rearrangement joins TRBV27 to TRBJ1-5; D call uncertain. V was clipped by 5 bases and J by 4 bases, with 9 bases between them. The germline V gene has CDR1 MNHEY and CDR2 SMNVEV (reference sequence). The CDR3 sequence is 13 residues long. The CDR3 loop is CASSPTPNQPQHF. Written as DNA, the CDR3 is TGTGCCAGCAGTCCAACACCTAATCAGCCCCAGCATTTT.

The V and J genes are TRBV28 and TRBJ2-3, with TRBD1 identical over 7 bases. The ends lost 6 bases at V and 4 bases at J; junction bases unmatched: 7. The CDR3 spans 14 residues. The germline gives CDR1 MDHEN, CDR2 SYDVKM. CDR3 coding DNA: TGTGCCAGCAGCCTTACGGACAGGTCAGATACGCAGTATTTT. This sequence encodes CASSLTDRSDTQYF.

The rearrangement links TRBV19 to TRBJ2-7; TRBD2 agrees at 8 bases. The CDR3 covers 16 residues. J gave up 2 bases and V 1 base, and 7 bases lay outside the gene matches. CDR1 is LNHDA, CDR2 SQIVND, per germline (reference sequence). CDR3 loop: CASSIGLASGPYEQYF. The CDR3 bases are TGTGCCAGTAGTATAGGTCTTGCTAGCGGGCCCTACGAGCAGTACTTC.

This clone was observed a single time. The V call is TRBV7-2, the J call TRBJ1-1; D gene ambiguous. Germline-derived CDR1 and CDR2 are SGHTA and FQGNSA. The CDR3 length is 15 residues. V lost 1 base and J 5 bases, leaving 14 bases between the germline ends. CDR3 sequence: CASSLGRGTKTEAFF. The CDR3 DNA reads TGTGCCAGCAGCTTAGGGAGAGGTACGAAAACTGAAGCTTTCTTT. Using reference TRBV7-2 and TRBJ1-1 for the parts outside the CDR3, the full variable domain is GAGVSQSPSNKVTEKGKDVELRCDPISGHTALYWYRQSLGQGLEFLIYFQGNSAPDKSGLPSDRFSAERTGGSVSTLTIQRTQQEDSAVYLCASSLGRGTKTEAFFGQGTRLTVV.

Concerning this clone itself: This sample includes further DNA sequences coding for the same CDR3. The chain joins TRBV6-5 to TRBJ2-3; TRBD2 agrees at 11 bases. The CDR3 is 16 residues long. Germline trimming cut 0 bases from V and 1 base from J; bases unmatched to any gene: 0. Germline-derived CDR1 and CDR2 are MNHEY and SVGAGI. CDR3 sequence: CASSYSGLAGTDTQYF. CDR3 DNA sequence: TGTGCCAGCAGTTACTCGGGACTAGCGGGCACAGATACGCAGTATTTT.

V is TRBV30 and J is TRBJ1-2; the match to TRBD1 covers 8 bases. This CDR3 has 15 residues. V dropped 3 bases and J dropped 8; count of bases not matched to a gene: 14. The germline V gene has CDR1 GTSNPN and CDR2 SVGIG (reference sequence). This CDR3 reads CAWRLIRTGTAGYTF. CDR3 bases: TGTGCCTGGAGACTTATAAGGACAGGGACTGCGGGCTACACCTTC.